This T cell receptor (beta chain) was recorded in a study of T cell repertoires in cytomegalovirus infection. Turning to the study itself: Recently identified HLA-C-restricted CMV epitopes were among the peptides used. In public TCR beta signatures, there were indications of both CMV infection and matching HLA type.

This clonotype was seen more than once but under ten times. The antigen remains undetermined. Study-wide results and limits: CMV-specific HLA-C-restricted TCR beta clonotypes dominated the ex vivo response. Frequencies of public TCR beta families were cumulated, and this identified carriers of CMV plus the relevant HLA.

TCRdb re-called the reads with MiXCR, one entry per CDR3 protein. The repertoire consists of hundreds of thousands of distinct CDR3 sequences, with more than 30% occurring once and the leading ten covering about 17%. V was shortened by 1 base and J by 12 bases, with 16 bases between the two germline ends. Germline loops: CDR1 LGHNA, CDR2 YSLEER. This CDR3 spans 14 amino acids. This sequence was found in a human donor in good health (CMV status not recorded). Some clones in this sample may be carry-over from other donors' samples. The chain uses TRBV4-3 and TRBJ2-1; possibly TRBD1 for D (5 bases). Source: cultured PBMCs, taken from culture after CMV antigen stimulation. The CDR3 nucleotides are TGCGCCAGCAGCCAAGCCCCCGACTCTGGGGCGCAGTTCTTC. Protein product: CASSQAPDSGAQFF.